This entry lists 19 T cell receptor beta chains sequenced from one sample in a study of cytomegalovirus exposure and HLA in healthy donors. PCR employed 60 Vbeta and 13 Jbeta primers. Assay used: immunoSEQ multiplex PCR; TCRdb lists only in-frame clones, some missing. The sample has 200,000 or so clones; over 75% are singletons. The source material was PBMCs. These TCRs come from a man aged 35 to 55 in good health and CMV-seropositive.

The chain combines TRBV6-1 with TRBJ2-7, with 11 positions matching TRBD1. There are 14 residues in the CDR3. Trimming cost V 4 bases and J 3 bases; bases outside gene matches: 2. Looked up from germline, CDR1 is MNHNS and CDR2 is SASEGT. The DNA for the CDR3 is TGTGCCAGCAGTGCTGGGACAGGGGGCTACGAGCAGTACTTC. Amino acids: CASSAGTGGYEQYF.

This clone was counted a few times. The V call is TRBV28, the J call TRBJ2-1; TRBD1 matches 11 bases. Germline lookup yields CDR1 MDHEN and CDR2 SYDVKM. Trimming at V came to 3 bases and at J to 14 bases, leaving 15 bases not matched to a gene. The CDR3 totals 16 residues. CDR3 residues: CASSLPGQGAGRGEFF. The CDR3 DNA follows: TGTGCCAGCAGTTTGCCCGGACAGGGGGCGGGTAGGGGGGAGTTCTTC.

V gene TRBV28 combines with J gene TRBJ2-7, with 11 bases fitting TRBD1. V dropped 6 bases and J dropped 3; count of bases not matched to a gene: 4. This CDR3 is 14 amino acids long. From germline, CDR1 is MDHEN and CDR2 SYDVKM. The CDR3 sequence: CASRGQGAGYEQYF. In DNA form, the CDR3 reads TGTGCCAGCAGAGGACAGGGGGCGGGCTACGAGCAGTACTTC.

The chain carries TRBV27 and TRBJ2-1; D is perhaps TRBD2 (7 bases). The CDR3 contains 16 residues. Germline CDR1 reads MNHEY; CDR2 reads SMNVEV (reference sequence). V lost 8 bases and J 7 bases, leaving 24 bases between the germline ends. CDR3 in DNA: TGTGCCAGCTCCCTGGTCGGGGGGCCTGGGTTGAATGAGCAGTTCTTC. Its protein is CASSLVGGPGLNEQFF.

The V call is TRBV19, the J call TRBJ2-5, with TRBD2 matching 7 bases. There are 13 residues in the CDR3. With V trimmed by 9 bases and J by 3 bases, 7 bases remained unmatched. The germline V gene encodes CDR1 LNHDA and CDR2 SQIVND (reference sequence). The chain's CDR3 is CASQTSNEETQYF. CDR3 DNA sequence: TGTGCCAGCCAGACTAGCAATGAAGAGACCCAGTACTTC.

This clone has a single count. The chain has TRBV7-2 and TRBJ2-5; TRBD1 is a possible D gene (6 bases). This CDR3 contains 18 residues. Trimming cost V 2 bases and J 2 bases, with 21 bases left between them. CDR1 is SGHTA and CDR2 is FQGNSA in the germline V gene. CDR3 region: CASSLLPRAPTGQETQYF. The DNA for the CDR3 is TGTGCCAGCAGCTTACTCCCTAGGGCCCCGACAGGACAAGAGACCCAGTACTTC.

The chain employs TRBV5-1 and TRBJ2-4, with 11 bases that match TRBD2. Trimming cost V 4 bases and J 5 bases; bases outside gene matches: 5. Germline V lookup: CDR1 SGHRS, CDR2 YFSETQ. This CDR3 comprises 15 residues. CDR3 protein: CASSAQLAGENIQYF. The CDR3 DNA is TGCGCCAGCAGCGCACAACTAGCGGGGGAAAACATTCAGTACTTC. Using reference TRBV5-1 and TRBJ2-4 for the parts outside the CDR3, the full variable domain is KAGVTQTPRYLIKTRGQQVTLSCSPISGHRSVSWYQQTPGQGLQFLFEYFSETQRNKGNFPGRFSGRQFSNSRSEMNVSTLELGDSALYLCASSAQLAGENIQYFGAGTRLSVL.

The chain couples TRBV5-4 to TRBJ2-3; possible D gene TRBD1, 5 bases. This CDR3 comprises 12 residues. Trimming took 2 bases from V and 14 from J, leaving 15 bases between them. CDR1 and CDR2 from the germline V gene are SGHNT and YYREEE (reference sequence). The CDR3 sequence: CASSFTGRDRYF. The CDR3 bases are TGTGCCAGCAGCTTTACTGGCAGGGATCGGTATTTT.

The V gene is TRBV23-1, the J gene TRBJ1-5; 8 nucleotides align to TRBD1. TRBV23-1 qualifies as an ORF whose function is uncertain. V gave up 7 bases and J gave up 0 bases; unmatched junction bases: 11. This CDR3 contains 17 residues. Here the CDR3 DNA reads TGCGCCAGCATGATACACAGGGGGAAGGATAGCAATCAGCCCCAGCATTTT. As protein: CASMIHRGKDSNQPQHF.

In its sample, this clone was seen a few times. This chain uses TRBV6-5 with TRBJ2-5; D unclear. Trimming cost V 2 bases and J 5 bases, with 15 bases left between them. The CDR3 covers 15 residues. Per germline, CDR1 MNHEY and CDR2 SVGAGI. As DNA, the CDR3 is TGTGCCAGCAGTTACCGATTTATCCCGCGGGAGACCCAGTACTTC. It codes for CASSYRFIPRETQYF.

The rearrangement uses TRBV6-4 and TRBJ2-2; D is possibly TRBD2 (6 bases). V was pared by 7 bases and J by 6 bases, with 18 bases between. In germline, CDR1 is MRHNA, CDR2 SNTAGT. This CDR3 has 15 amino acids. The CDR3 is CASKEVAGLAGELFF. CDR3 DNA sequence: TGTGCCAGCAAGGAGGTGGCGGGGCTGGCCGGGGAGCTGTTTTTT.

On this clone: The same CDR3 also results from other DNA sequences found in this sample. The chain carries TRBV5-1 and TRBJ2-5; 9 bases are shared with TRBD1. The CDR3 contains 13 residues. Germline CDR1 is SGHRS and CDR2 is YFSETQ. Trimming removed 3 bases from V and 5 bases from J; junction bases left unmatched: 2. The CDR3 is CASSWTGEETQYF. The CDR3 DNA sequence: TGCGCCAGCAGCTGGACAGGGGAGGAGACCCAGTACTTC. The whole variable domain, remainder taken from reference TRBV5-1 and TRBJ2-5, is KAGVTQTPRYLIKTRGQQVTLSCSPISGHRSVSWYQQTPGQGLQFLFEYFSETQRNKGNFPGRFSGRQFSNSRSEMNVSTLELGDSALYLCASSWTGEETQYFGPGTRLLVL.

This clone occurred once. The J gene is TRBJ1-5, the V gene TRBV6-6, with TRBD1 matching 8 bases. V was pared by 5 bases and J by 4 bases, with 10 bases of the junction left unmatched. Germline assignment: CDR1 MNHNY and CDR2 SVGAGI (reference sequence). CDR3 length: 16 amino acids. CDR3 residues: CASSRPRQGRNQPQHF. The CDR3 DNA is TGTGCCAGCAGTCGCCCGAGACAGGGGCGGAATCAGCCCCAGCATTTT.

The chain recombines TRBV7-3 with TRBJ2-7; TRBD1 matches at 8 bases. Germline V gene lookup returns CDR1 SGHTA and CDR2 FQGTGA. V lost 3 bases and J lost 5; bases outside the gene matches: 3. The CDR3 extends over 13 amino acids. The CDR3 DNA follows: TGTGCCAGCAGCTTCGTACAGGGGGACGAGCAGTACTTC. Its protein is CASSFVQGDEQYF.

This clone was seen a few times. The chain has TRBV19 and TRBJ2-3, with 9 nucleotides matching TRBD2. Germline V gene lookup returns CDR1 LNHDA and CDR2 SQIVND (reference sequence). Trimming took 5 bases from V and 2 from J; bases not matched to a gene: 8. The length of the CDR3 is 16 residues. In nucleotides, the CDR3 is TGTGCCAGTAGTCCTCAGCGGGGGGCCAACACAGATACGCAGTATTTT. This encodes CASSPQRGANTDTQYF.

The chain links TRBV30 to TRBJ2-2, with unresolved D. CDR1 and CDR2 from the germline V gene are GTSNPN and SVGIG (reference sequence). V lost 2 bases and J lost 8, with 9 bases in between. The CDR3 length is 12 residues. CDR3 sequence: CAWSRRRGELFF. CDR3 bases: TGTGCCTGGAGTAGGCGCAGGGGGGAGCTGTTTTTT.

The rearrangement uses TRBV28 and TRBJ2-7, with TRBD1 as a possible D gene (7 bases). The CDR3 is made up of 13 amino acids. V lost 5 bases, J lost 9 bases, and 17 bases lay in between. Germline loops: CDR1 MDHEN, CDR2 SYDVKM. DNA of the CDR3: TGTGCCAGCAGTCCAGGGGGACTTCTGATGCAGTACTTC. Protein sequence: CASSPGGLLMQYF.

The chain has TRBV4-3 and TRBJ2-1; tentatively, D is TRBD1 (6 bases). The germline V gene encodes CDR1 LGHNA and CDR2 YSLEER. This CDR3 spans 16 amino acids. V gave up 0 bases and J gave up 0 bases, with 9 bases separating them. The CDR3 sequence is CASSQEVGGSYNEQFF. CDR3 coding DNA: TGCGCCAGCAGCCAAGAGGTAGGGGGCTCCTACAATGAGCAGTTCTTC.

The chain is built from TRBV2 and TRBJ2-7; D not certain. The CDR3 contains 14 residues. The V end was cut by 2 bases, the J end by 2 bases, with 10 bases between. Germline CDR1 SNHLY, CDR2 FYNNEI. CDR3 in amino acids: CASSEPQRTYEQYF. CDR3 sequence (DNA): TGTGCCAGCAGTGAACCCCAGCGTACCTACGAGCAGTACTTC.